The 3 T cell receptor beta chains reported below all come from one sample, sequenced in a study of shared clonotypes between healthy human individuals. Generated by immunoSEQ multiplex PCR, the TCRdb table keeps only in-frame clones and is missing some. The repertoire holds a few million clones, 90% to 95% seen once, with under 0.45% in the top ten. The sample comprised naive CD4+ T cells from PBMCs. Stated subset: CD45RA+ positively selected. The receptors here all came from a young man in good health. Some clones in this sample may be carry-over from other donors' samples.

The CDR3 bases are TGTGCCAGCAGGGGAGCGGGAGAAGAGTACGAGCAGTACTTC. Translating gives CASRGAGEEYEQYF. The chain is built from TRBV5-4 and TRBJ2-7; 8 positions agree with TRBD2. Germline CDR1 reads SGHNT; CDR2 reads YYREEE (reference sequence). V lost 5 bases, J lost 4 bases, and 8 bases stayed unmatched. The CDR3 runs to 14 residues.

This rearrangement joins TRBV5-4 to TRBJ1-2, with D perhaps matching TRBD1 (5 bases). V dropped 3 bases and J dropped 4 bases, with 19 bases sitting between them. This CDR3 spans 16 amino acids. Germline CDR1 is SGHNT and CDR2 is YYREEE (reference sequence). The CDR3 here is CASSSGREGRSYGYTF. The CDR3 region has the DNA TGTGCCAGCAGCTCAGGGCGCGAGGGACGGTCCTATGGCTACACCTTC.

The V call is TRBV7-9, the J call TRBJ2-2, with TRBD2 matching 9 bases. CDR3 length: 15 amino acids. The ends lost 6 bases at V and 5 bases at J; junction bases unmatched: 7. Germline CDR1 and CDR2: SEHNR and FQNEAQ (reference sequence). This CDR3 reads CASSQAGGRTGELFF. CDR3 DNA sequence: TGTGCCAGCAGTCAAGCGGGAGGACGTACCGGGGAGCTGTTTTTT.